In its sample, the clone carrying this TCR beta chain was seen many times. The antigen is not known. The data belong to a study of shared clonotypes between healthy human individuals. The CDR3 is 16 amino acids. The V segment lost 4 bases and the J segment 0 bases; nucleotides outside the gene matches: 4. Looked up from germline, CDR1 is SNHLY and CDR2 is FYNNEI. Findings and limits, study-wide: Non-shared clonotypes showed lower generation probabilities than clonotypes common to all four donors. Incompleteness in sorted-subset sequencing, despite large depth, was shown by rarefaction.

Several immunoSEQ plates held equal portions of the genomic DNA taken from each subset. This table comes from immunoSEQ multiplex PCR, and its TCRdb copy is limited to in-frame clones, with some not included. The sample has 110,000 or so clones, roughly two thirds seen once; the top ten hold about 25%. The receptor comes from a woman aged 25 to 39 in good health. Sequences were obtained from memory CD8+ T cells sorted from blood. Subset given: CD45RO+ cells pooled with CCR7-negative TemRA cells. This rearrangement joins TRBV2 to TRBJ2-1; 9 positions match TRBD1. CDR3 protein: CASSGDRVTSYNEQFF. The CDR3 DNA reads TGTGCCAGCAGTGGGGACAGGGTGACCTCCTACAATGAGCAGTTCTTC.